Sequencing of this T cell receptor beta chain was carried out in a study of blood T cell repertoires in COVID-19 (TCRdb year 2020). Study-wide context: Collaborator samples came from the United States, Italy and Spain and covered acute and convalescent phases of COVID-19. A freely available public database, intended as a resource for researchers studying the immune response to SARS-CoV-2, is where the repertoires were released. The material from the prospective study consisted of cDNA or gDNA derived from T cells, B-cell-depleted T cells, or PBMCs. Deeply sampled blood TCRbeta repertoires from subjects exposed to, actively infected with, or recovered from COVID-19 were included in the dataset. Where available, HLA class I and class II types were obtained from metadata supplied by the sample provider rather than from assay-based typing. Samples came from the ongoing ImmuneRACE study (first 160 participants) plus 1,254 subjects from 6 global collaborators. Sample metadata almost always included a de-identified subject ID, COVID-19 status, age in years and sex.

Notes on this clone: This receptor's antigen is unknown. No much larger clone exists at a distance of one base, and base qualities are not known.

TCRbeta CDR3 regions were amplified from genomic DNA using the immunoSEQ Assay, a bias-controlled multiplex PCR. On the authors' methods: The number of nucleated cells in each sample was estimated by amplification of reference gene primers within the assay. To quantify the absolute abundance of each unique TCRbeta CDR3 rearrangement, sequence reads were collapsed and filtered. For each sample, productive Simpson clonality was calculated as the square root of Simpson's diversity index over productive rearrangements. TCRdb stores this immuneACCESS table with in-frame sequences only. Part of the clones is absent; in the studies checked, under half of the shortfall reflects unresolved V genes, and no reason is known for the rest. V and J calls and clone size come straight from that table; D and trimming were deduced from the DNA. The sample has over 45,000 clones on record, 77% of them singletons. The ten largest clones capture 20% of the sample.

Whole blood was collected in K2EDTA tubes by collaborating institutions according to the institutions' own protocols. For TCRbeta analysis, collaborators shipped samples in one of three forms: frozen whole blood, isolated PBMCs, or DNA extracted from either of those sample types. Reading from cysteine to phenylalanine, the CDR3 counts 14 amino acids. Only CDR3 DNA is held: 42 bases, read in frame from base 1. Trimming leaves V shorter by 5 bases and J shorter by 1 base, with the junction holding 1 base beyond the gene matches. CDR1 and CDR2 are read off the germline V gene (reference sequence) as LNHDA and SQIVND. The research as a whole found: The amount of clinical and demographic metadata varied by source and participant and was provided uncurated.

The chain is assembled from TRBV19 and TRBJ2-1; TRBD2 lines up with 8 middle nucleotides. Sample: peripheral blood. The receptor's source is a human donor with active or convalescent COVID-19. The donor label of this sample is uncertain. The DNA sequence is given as TGTGCCAGTAGTCCTAGCGGGTCCTACAATGAGCAGTTCTTC. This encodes CASSPSGSYNEQFF. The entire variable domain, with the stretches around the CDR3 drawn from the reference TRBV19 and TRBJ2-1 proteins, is DGGITQSPKYLFRKEGQNVTLSCEQNLNHDAMYWYRQDPGQGLRLIYYSQIVNDFQKGDIAEGYSVSREKKESFPLTVTSAQKNPTAFYLCASSPSGSYNEQFFGPGTRLTVL.